These 25 T cell receptor beta chains came from one sample sequenced in a study of T cell repertoires in cytomegalovirus infection. MiXCR, applied by TCRdb to the reads, yields one record per CDR3 protein. The sample records fewer than 700,000 distinct CDR3 sequences, roughly 24% being singletons. Sample: CD8+ T cells from PBMCs. The source is a human donor in good health (CMV status not recorded). Some clones in this sample may be carry-over from other donors' samples.

This clonotype was observed a few times. This chain joins TRBV7-9 and TRBJ2-2; D is possibly TRBD2 (5 bases). V lost 5 bases and J 6 bases, leaving 16 bases between the germline ends. From germline, CDR1 is SEHNR and CDR2 FQNEAQ (reference sequence). This CDR3 is 15 amino acids long. As DNA, the CDR3 is TGTGCCAGCAGCCCCCCTACTAGGTCGCCCGGGGAGCTGTTTTTT. Its translation: CASSPPTRSPGELFF.

This clonotype was counted at least ten times. This chain links TRBV7-6 with TRBJ2-1, with TRBD2 matching 11 bases. In germline, CDR1 is SGHVS, CDR2 FNYEAQ. The CDR3 is 17 amino acids. Trimming at V came to 5 bases and at J to 5 bases, leaving 11 bases not matched to a gene. In DNA form, the CDR3 reads TGTGCCAGCAGCCGACTAGCGGGGAACACCGGAAACAATGAGCAGTTCTTC. Amino acids: CASSRLAGNTGNNEQFF.

This clonotype came up many times. The V gene is TRBV28, the J gene TRBJ2-1; D perhaps matches TRBD1 (8 bases). Germline CDR1 is MDHEN and CDR2 is SYDVKM. The V and J ends lost 3 bases and 4 bases respectively, with 19 bases between them. The CDR3 is 17 amino acids. Here the CDR3 reads CASSFNPTGGLYNEQFF. The CDR3 DNA follows: TGTGCCAGCAGTTTTAATCCCACAGGGGGACTATACAATGAGCAGTTCTTC. Looking up the rest from reference TRBV28 and TRBJ2-1 gives the full variable domain: DVKVTQSSRYLVKRTGEKVFLECVQDMDHENMFWYRQDPGLGLRLIYFSYDVKMKEKGDIPEGYSVSREKKERFSLILESASTNQTSMYLCASSFNPTGGLYNEQFFGPGTRLTVL.

The chain recombines TRBV19 with TRBJ1-1; D call uncertain. Trimming cost V 6 bases and J 1 base, with 12 bases left between them. CDR1 is LNHDA, CDR2 SQIVND, per germline (reference sequence). This CDR3 region has 14 residues. CDR3 sequence reads: CASSRLDGNTEAFF. The CDR3 DNA reads TGTGCCAGTAGCCGTTTGGACGGGAACACTGAAGCTTTCTTT.

This chain joins TRBV15 and TRBJ2-5, with 8 positions matching TRBD1. The V gene end was trimmed by 7 bases and the J gene end by 2 bases; junction bases not matched to a gene: 9. Germline V lookup: CDR1 LNHNV, CDR2 YYDKDF (reference sequence). This CDR3 comprises 15 residues. CDR3 region: CATTLDRGTQETQYF. In DNA, the CDR3 is TGTGCCACCACATTAGACAGGGGTACTCAAGAGACCCAGTACTTC.

This clonotype appeared a few times. The chain carries TRBV29-1 and TRBJ2-7; 8 bases map to TRBD1. In germline, CDR1 is SQVTM, CDR2 ANQGSEA. The J segment lost 2 bases and the V segment lost 3 bases, leaving 6 bases of the junction unmatched. This CDR3 has 14 amino acids. The CDR3 loop reads CSVEGTTGAYEQYF. The CDR3, as DNA: TGCAGCGTTGAGGGGACGACAGGGGCCTACGAGCAGTACTTC.

This chain connects TRBV6-1 to TRBJ2-2; tentatively, D is TRBD2 (5 bases). Germline V CDR1 and CDR2: MNHNS, SASEGT. The germline V and J ends were trimmed by 5 bases and 0 bases, with 13 bases remaining between them. The CDR3 contains 16 residues. CDR3 residues: CASSNGLSPNTGELFF. CDR3 nucleotide sequence: TGTGCCAGCAGTAATGGACTCTCTCCGAACACCGGGGAGCTGTTTTTT.

The chain joins TRBV6-5 to TRBJ1-2; D remains unclear. The V end lost 0 bases, the J end lost 4 bases, and 12 bases lay between the germline ends. CDR1 and CDR2 (germline): MNHEY, SVGAGI. The CDR3 covers 15 residues. The CDR3 spells CASSYSPGSGYGYTF. The DNA for the CDR3 is TGTGCCAGCAGTTACTCACCGGGTTCAGGCTATGGCTACACCTTC.

The chain carries TRBV15 and TRBJ1-3; 9 nucleotides align to TRBD1. Germline lookup yields CDR1 LNHNV and CDR2 YYDKDF (reference sequence). V lost 8 bases, J lost 3 bases, and 5 bases stayed unmatched. The CDR3 is 14 amino acids. The CDR3 protein is CATLDRGGGNTIYF. In DNA form, the CDR3 reads TGTGCCACCCTGGACAGGGGAGGTGGAAACACCATATATTTT.

In this sample, this clonotype turned up many times. The chain couples TRBV6-2 or TRBV6-3 to TRBJ2-1, with 11 bases fitting TRBD1. V shed 6 bases and J 4 bases; nucleotides not matched to a gene: 2. The CDR3 loop spans 14 amino acids. Germline V gene sequence: CDR1 MNHEY, CDR2 SVGEGT. The CDR3 spells CASSRDRGYNEQFF. The CDR3 bases are TGTGCCAGCAGCCGGGACAGGGGGTACAATGAGCAGTTCTTC.

This clonotype has at least ten counts. V is TRBV14 and J is TRBJ2-1; TRBD2 agrees at 7 bases. The V gene's germline CDR1 is SGHDN and CDR2 FVKESK. The V gene end was trimmed by 0 bases and the J gene end by 4 bases; junction bases not matched to a gene: 9. The CDR3 has 17 residues. The CDR3 reads CASSQDQGIGGYNEQFF. DNA of the CDR3: TGTGCCAGCAGCCAAGATCAGGGCATCGGGGGGTACAATGAGCAGTTCTTC.

This clonotype has only a few counts. The chain recombines TRBV7-6 with TRBJ2-7; 13 bases fit TRBD2. The CDR3 sequence is 15 residues long. The V gene end was trimmed by 3 bases and the J gene end by 5 bases; junction bases not matched to a gene: 4. Germline V gives CDR1 SGHVS, CDR2 FNYEAQ. This chain's CDR3 is CASSFTSGGADEQYF. The DNA of the CDR3 is TGTGCCAGCAGCTTCACTAGCGGGGGGGCCGACGAGCAGTACTTC.

This clonotype was seen more than once but under ten times. CDR3 loop: CASTLGLAYEQYV. In DNA form, the CDR3 reads TGTGCCAGCACACTCGGACTAGCCTACGAGCAGTACGTC. The rearrangement links TRBV6-6 to TRBJ2-7; 7 bases are shared with TRBD2. The CDR3 runs to 13 residues. Per germline, CDR1 MNHNY and CDR2 SVGAGI (reference sequence). After removal of 7 bases from V and 2 bases from J, the junction contained 5 bases not matched to a gene.

The gene calls are TRBV6-2 or TRBV6-3 and TRBJ2-7; TRBD2 matches at 9 bases. The CDR3 is 13 residues long. V dropped 6 bases and J dropped 4; count of bases not matched to a gene: 4. CDR1 and CDR2 (germline): MNHEY, SVGEGT. The CDR3 region has the DNA TGTGCCAGCAGCCCTAGCGGGGATTACGAGCAGTACGTC. Translated: CASSPSGDYEQYV.

This clonotype was counted only a few times. The chain employs TRBV29-1 and TRBJ1-1; 7 bases match TRBD1. The germline gives CDR1 SQVTM, CDR2 ANQGSEA. This CDR3 contains 19 residues. The V segment lost 2 bases and the J segment 1 base; nucleotides outside the gene matches: 19. CDR3 protein: CSVETSLRGGDRENTEAFF. The CDR3 DNA sequence: TGCAGCGTTGAAACCTCACTCCGGGGGGGTGACAGGGAGAACACTGAAGCTTTCTTT.

This chain uses TRBV12-3 or TRBV12-4 with TRBJ1-6; a possible D gene is TRBD1 (5 bases). V shed 7 bases and J shed 9 bases, with 10 bases lying between them. The CDR3 is made up of 12 amino acids. CDR3: CASTQGSSPLHF. The CDR3 DNA follows: TGTGCCAGCACCCAGGGTTCTTCACCCCTCCACTTT.

There are many counts of this clonotype. The V call is TRBV7-9, the J call TRBJ2-5; D remains unclear. The V end lost 2 bases, the J end lost 0 bases, and 16 bases lay between the germline ends. Looked up from germline, CDR1 is SEHNR and CDR2 is FQNEAQ (reference sequence). This CDR3 is built from 17 residues. CDR3 sequence reads: CASSLSRSQGYQETQYF. CDR3 coding DNA: TGTGCCAGCAGCTTAAGTCGGAGCCAAGGTTACCAAGAGACCCAGTACTTC.

This clonotype occurred a few times. The rearrangement joins TRBV2 to TRBJ2-1; possible D gene TRBD2, 5 bases. The V end lost 6 bases, the J end lost 7 bases, and 19 bases lay between the germline ends. This CDR3 region has 15 residues. Per the germline V gene, CDR1 is SNHLY and CDR2 is FYNNEI. Here the CDR3 DNA reads TGTGCCAGCAGGGAGAGGTCACTAGTAGGTAATGAGCAGTTCTTC. This encodes CASRERSLVGNEQFF.

There are many counts of this clonotype. The chain is built from TRBV12-3 or TRBV12-4 and TRBJ2-7, with 10 positions matching TRBD1. The CDR3 is 14 amino acids. After removal of 6 bases from V and 6 bases from J, the junction contained 8 bases not matched to a gene. CDR3 nucleotide sequence: TGTGCCAGCAGACCCTCGACAGGGGGCTTCGAGCAGTACTTC. This sequence encodes CASRPSTGGFEQYF.

The chain recombines TRBV12-3 or TRBV12-4 with TRBJ2-3, with 8 bases identical to TRBD2. V gave up 9 bases and J gave up 1 base; unmatched junction bases: 9. There are 15 residues in the CDR3. The CDR3 sequence: CASNGGDTGTDTQYF. Written as DNA, the CDR3 is TGTGCCAGTAACGGGGGGGATACGGGCACAGATACGCAGTATTTT.

CDR3 sequence: CASSDGMTGGDNQPQHF. The CDR3 nucleotides read TGTGCCAGCAGTGATGGAATGACAGGGGGCGACAATCAGCCCCAGCATTTT. The rearrangement links TRBV25-1 to TRBJ1-5, with 10 bases that match TRBD1. Per germline, CDR1 MGHDK and CDR2 SYGVNS. This CDR3 region has 17 residues. The J segment lost 3 bases and the V segment lost 3 bases, leaving 8 bases of the junction unmatched. Together with reference TRBV25-1 and TRBJ1-5, the CDR3 gives the full variable domain: EADIYQTPRYLVIGTGKKITLECSQTMGHDKMYWYQQDPGMELHLIHYSYGVNSTEKGDLSSESTVSRIRTEHFPLTLESARPSHTSQYLCASSDGMTGGDNQPQHFGDGTRLSIL.

The V and J genes are TRBV10-3 and TRBJ1-2; D unresolved. CDR3 length equals 17 residues. Trimming cost V 0 bases and J 2 bases, with 16 bases left between them. The germline CDR1 and CDR2 sequences are ENHRY and SYGVKD. DNA of the CDR3: TGTGCCATCAGTGAGTCGATTTCTACTCGACGGAACTATGGCTACACCTTC. Translation gives CAISESISTRRNYGYTF.

V usage is TRBV29-1 and J usage is TRBJ2-7, with unresolved D. V was shortened by 6 bases and J by 4 bases, with 19 bases between the two germline ends. This CDR3 has 14 amino acids. The germline gives CDR1 SQVTM, CDR2 ANQGSEA. As DNA, the CDR3 is TGCAGCGTGGCCGACGGCGTACGGTTGTACGAGCAGTACTTC. Translating gives CSVADGVRLYEQYF.

The J gene is TRBJ2-1, the V gene TRBV15; 8 positions match TRBD1. With 11 bases clipped from V and 2 bases from J, the junction kept 5 bases outside the gene matches. The CDR3 is 13 residues long. Per germline, CDR1 LNHNV and CDR2 YYDKDF (reference sequence). As DNA, the CDR3 is TGTGCCGCAGGGGGCCCTACCTACAATGAGCAGTTCTTC. The encoded protein is CAAGGPTYNEQFF.

This clonotype was picked up a small number of times. The DNA for the CDR3 is TGTGCCAGCAGCGTAGGAGGGGCGGCCTACAATGAGCAGTTCTTC. Encoded protein: CASSVGGAAYNEQFF. The chain employs TRBV9 and TRBJ2-1; D possibly uses TRBD1 or TRBD2 (5 bases each). CDR3 size: 15 residues. V lost 0 bases, J lost 2 bases, and 9 bases lay in between. CDR1 and CDR2 from the germline V gene are SGDLS and YYNGEE.